This TCR beta chain was retrieved from a study of cytomegalovirus exposure and HLA in healthy donors. PCR amplification relied on 60 Vbeta primers (plus 13 Jbeta primers). Generated by immunoSEQ multiplex PCR, the TCRdb table keeps only in-frame clones and is missing some. The repertoire holds tens of thousands of clones, about 70% seen once, with 11% in the top ten. Unmatched junction bases numbered 12, after V lost 7 bases and J lost 0 bases. The CDR3 is 16 amino acids. CDR1 is SEHNR and CDR2 is FQNEAQ in the germline V gene (reference sequence). Whereas donors were nominally healthy upon sampling, unrecorded immune exposures were probable.

This receptor was taken from a woman younger than 45 in good health and CMV-seronegative. The specimen sequenced was PBMCs. J is TRBJ2-7 and V is TRBV7-9; 7 positions agree with TRBD1. The CDR3 loop reads CASTRTGAFFSYEQYF. The CDR3 DNA is TGTGCCAGCACCAGAACAGGGGCCTTCTTCTCCTACGAGCAGTACTTC.